The T cell receptor beta chain described here comes from a study of T-cell reconstitution after alpha-beta-depleted transplantation in children. Unique molecular identifiers featured in how the TCRbeta library was prepared. MiXCR, run by TCRdb on the PCR reads, gives a single entry per CDR3 protein. The repertoire has 610,000 or so distinct CDR3 sequences, about a quarter of them found once; the top ten carry less than 40%. Regarding the study as a whole: From newly produced T cells came most of the T-cell counts and diversity one year after transplant. The study reportedly traced alpha-beta T cells about two months after transplant to several hundred expanded graft clones.

This clonotype came up a few times. Its target is unknown. This CDR3 spans 15 amino acids. From germline, CDR1 is SGDLS and CDR2 YYNGEE. V was pared by 0 bases and J by 3 bases, with 3 bases of the junction left unmatched. Sequencing used PBMCs, obtained before TCRalphabeta/CD19-depleted stem cell transplant. The origin of this receptor is a boy younger than two with Wiskott-Aldrich syndrome, due to receive a stem cell transplant. V and J are TRBV9 and TRBJ2-7; 10 positions agree with TRBD2. CDR3 bases: TGTGCCAGCAGCGTAGGGCCTAGCGGGAGCTACGAGCAGTACTTC. As protein: CASSVGPSGSYEQYF.